Following are 8 T cell receptor beta chains from one sample sequenced in a study of T cells in Graves' hyperthyroidism and ophthalmopathy. Amplification of TCR beta CDR3 regions was performed using RNA transcripts as template. The HTBI primer set drove a first-round RT-PCR of the TCR CDR3. TCRdb recomputed calls from the multiplex PCR reads with MiXCR, one row per CDR3 protein. This table has some 620,000 distinct CDR3 sequences, around 16% appearing once. What was sequenced was blood. The receptors were gathered from a woman aged 30 to 39 with Graves' hyperthyroidism.

This clonotype was seen many times. The chain carries TRBV28 and TRBJ1-5; unclear D gene. The V and J ends lost 4 bases and 7 bases respectively, with 8 bases between them. The CDR3 runs to 12 residues. Germline-derived CDR1 and CDR2 are MDHEN and SYDVKM. The CDR3 is CASSYSQQPQHF. The DNA of the CDR3 is TGTGCCAGCAGTTACTCTCAACAGCCCCAGCATTTT. Drawing the rest from reference TRBV28 and TRBJ1-5, the complete variable domain is DVKVTQSSRYLVKRTGEKVFLECVQDMDHENMFWYRQDPGLGLRLIYFSYDVKMKEKGDIPEGYSVSREKKERFSLILESASTNQTSMYLCASSYSQQPQHFGDGTRLSIL.

This clonotype was seen a handful of times. The rearrangement uses TRBV12-3 or TRBV12-4 and TRBJ1-5; TRBD1 aligns across 8 bases. The V segment lost 6 bases and the J segment 5 bases; nucleotides outside the gene matches: 6. The CDR3 has 14 amino acids. This CDR3 is CASRSGQADQPQHF. The CDR3 DNA follows: TGTGCCAGCAGATCGGGACAGGCCGATCAGCCCCAGCATTTT.

At least ten counts were recorded for this clonotype. The genes are TRBV20-1 and TRBJ1-2; perhaps TRBD1 as D (5 bases). The CDR3 length is 13 residues. The V end lost 6 bases, the J end lost 0 bases, and 11 bases lay between the germline ends. Germline V gene lookup returns CDR1 DFQATT and CDR2 SNEGSKA (reference sequence). The CDR3 here is CSAPDIANYGYTF. The CDR3 DNA reads as TGCAGTGCCCCGGACATAGCTAACTATGGCTACACCTTC.

There are many counts of this clonotype. The chain has TRBV27 and TRBJ2-1, with TRBD2 as a possible D gene (7 bases). V was trimmed by 0 bases and J by 6 bases, leaving 12 bases between them. The CDR3 runs to 15 residues. Germline V gene data show CDR1 as MNHEY and CDR2 as SMNVEV (reference sequence). For the CDR3, the DNA is TGTGCCAGCAGTTTATCGGGGGGGGCCCCCAATGAGCAGTTCTTC. Residues: CASSLSGGAPNEQFF.

This clonotype was detected many times. The V gene is TRBV11-2, the J gene TRBJ2-7; TRBD2 might be the D (5 bases). V lost 7 bases and J 4 bases, leaving 20 bases between the germline ends. Germline V gene data show CDR1 as SGHAT and CDR2 as FQNNGV. The CDR3 has 15 amino acids. The CDR3 reads CASTLGRAVFYEQYF. The CDR3 DNA reads as TGTGCCAGCACCCTAGGGAGAGCAGTTTTTTACGAGCAGTACTTC.

In its sample, this clonotype was seen many times. The chain joins TRBV6-1 to TRBJ2-1, with D uncertain. The germline V gene has CDR1 MNHNS and CDR2 SASEGT. V lost 5 bases, J lost 8 bases, and 13 bases lay in between. The CDR3 is 13 amino acids. CDR3 sequence reads: CASSKGQAHEQFF. Written as DNA, the CDR3 is TGTGCCAGCAGTAAGGGCCAGGCACATGAGCAGTTCTTC.

The V call is TRBV7-2, the J call TRBJ2-2; D ambiguous. There are 13 residues in the CDR3. V dropped 0 bases and J dropped 5 bases, with 4 bases sitting between them. Per germline, CDR1 SGHTA and CDR2 FQGNSA. CDR3 protein: CASSLAPTGELFF. The CDR3 coding sequence is TGTGCCAGCAGCTTAGCGCCGACCGGGGAGCTGTTTTTT.

There are many counts of this clonotype. This chain joins TRBV3-1 and TRBJ2-7, with D perhaps TRBD1 or TRBD2 (6 bases each). V lost 4 bases, J lost 6 bases, and 16 bases lay in between. Germline loops: CDR1 LGHDT, CDR2 YNNKEL (reference sequence). The CDR3 covers 14 residues. The CDR3 nucleotides read TGTGCCAGCAGCCCGGGGACGGGGGCGTTCGAGCAGTACTTC. Translation: CASSPGTGAFEQYF.